This T cell receptor (beta chain) was observed in a study of beta chain features in type 1 diabetes. The CDR3 contains 17 residues. The trim removed 6 bases at V and 7 bases at J, leaving 18 bases unmatched. From germline, CDR1 is LNHDA and CDR2 SQIVND (reference sequence). The authors reverse transcribed all of the isolated RNA, so sequencing captured expressed TCRB transcripts. TCRdb keeps only in-frame clones here, not all; method: immunoSEQ multiplex PCR. The table includes approximately 170,000 clones, about 7.9% detected once. Worth noting for this clone: Antigen unknown.

Sampling consisted of one heparinised blood draw per donor, averaging around 110 mL. General study points: A moderate, significant TCRB CDR3 shortening appeared in type 1 diabetes across four CD4+ subsets. Reads derived from cDNA could over-represent cells showing high TCR expression.

Sequenced sample: central memory CD4+ T cells from blood. V usage is TRBV19 and J usage is TRBJ2-1, with 7 bases matching TRBD2. This TCR was recovered from a man younger than 35 with type 1 diabetes. The CDR3 is CASSERVGGTAWNEQFF. CDR3 DNA: TGTGCCAGTAGCGAAAGAGTCGGGGGGACGGCTTGGAATGAGCAGTTCTTC.